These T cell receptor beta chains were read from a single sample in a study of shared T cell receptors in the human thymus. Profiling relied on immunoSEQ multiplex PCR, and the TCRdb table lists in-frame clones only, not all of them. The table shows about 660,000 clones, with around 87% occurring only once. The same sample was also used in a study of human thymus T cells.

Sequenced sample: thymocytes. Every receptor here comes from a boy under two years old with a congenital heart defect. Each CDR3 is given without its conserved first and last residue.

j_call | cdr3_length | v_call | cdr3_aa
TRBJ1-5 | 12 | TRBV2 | ASSLGQSNQPQH
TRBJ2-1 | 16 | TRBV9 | ASSPSIRSGRSYNEQF
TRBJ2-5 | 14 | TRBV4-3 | ASSQWTGEYQETQY
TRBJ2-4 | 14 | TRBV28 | ASSGQAYLAKNIQY
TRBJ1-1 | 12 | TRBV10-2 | ASSEGGTVSEAF
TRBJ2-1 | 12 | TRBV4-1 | ASSPDPEFDEQF
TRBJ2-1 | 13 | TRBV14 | ASSQGVGSGNEQF
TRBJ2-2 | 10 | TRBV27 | ASSYGNGELF
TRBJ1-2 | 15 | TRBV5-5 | ASSCGTGGWVNYGYT
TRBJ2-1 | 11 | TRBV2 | ASFRVNNNEQF
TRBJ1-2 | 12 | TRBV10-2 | ASSDPRGVGGYT
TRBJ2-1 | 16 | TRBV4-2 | ASSQESGRGERKNEQF
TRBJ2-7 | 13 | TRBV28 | ASSRGTGGDYEQY
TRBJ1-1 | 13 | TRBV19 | ASSIGRGWDTEAF
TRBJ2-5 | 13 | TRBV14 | ASSQVEQTQETQY
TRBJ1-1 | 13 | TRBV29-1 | SVQFCRLMNTEAF
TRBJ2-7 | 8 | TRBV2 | ASTSYEQY
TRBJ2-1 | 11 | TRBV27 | ASSLSEYNEQF
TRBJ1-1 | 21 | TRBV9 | ASSDRPLAPSYFPGQRNTEAF
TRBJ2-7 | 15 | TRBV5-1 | ASSLAGGGLGSYEQY